One and the same sample provided the 26 T cell receptor beta chains below, sequenced in a study of blood T cell repertoires in COVID-19. This table comes from immunoSEQ multiplex PCR, and its TCRdb copy is limited to in-frame clones, with some not included. The table has roughly 100,000 clones, around 88% seen once. Material for sequencing was peripheral blood. The receptors stem from a human donor in a cohort sampled during active COVID-19.

The chain links TRBV18 to TRBJ2-3; 8 nucleotides agree with TRBD1. This CDR3 has 15 residues. Germline CDR1 KGHSH, CDR2 LQKENI. J gave up 1 base and V 5 bases, and 5 bases lay outside the gene matches. The CDR3 sequence is CASSSGQGGTDTQYF. CDR3 DNA sequence: TGTGCCAGCTCATCCGGACAGGGTGGCACAGATACGCAGTATTTT.

This clone was recorded only once. J is TRBJ2-2 and V is TRBV2, with D tentatively TRBD1 (6 bases). CDR1 is SNHLY, CDR2 FYNNEI, per germline. Trimming stripped 7 bases from V and 0 bases from J, with 9 bases between. The CDR3 covers 14 residues. The chain's CDR3 is CASKGQPNTGELFF. As DNA, the CDR3 is TGTGCCAGCAAGGGACAACCGAACACCGGGGAGCTGTTTTTT.

This chain uses TRBV3-1 (or the pseudogene TRBV3-2) with TRBJ1-2; 8 bases match TRBD1. This CDR3 has 13 residues. In germline, CDR1 is LGHDT, CDR2 YNNKEL (reference sequence). With V trimmed by 5 bases and J by 4 bases, 3 bases remained unmatched. This CDR3 is CASSDRGSYGYTF. The CDR3 DNA follows: TGTGCCAGCAGCGACAGGGGTAGCTATGGCTACACCTTC.

The genes are TRBV5-1 and TRBJ1-4, with 8 bases lining up with TRBD1. The CDR3 sequence is 14 residues long. Looked up from germline, CDR1 is SGHRS and CDR2 is YFSETQ. The trim removed 3 bases at V and 3 bases at J, leaving 1 base unmatched. The CDR3 is CASSSGGSNEKLFF. CDR3 nucleotide sequence: TGCGCCAGCAGCTCAGGGGGCTCTAATGAAAAACTGTTTTTT.

The rearrangement joins TRBV7-2 to TRBJ2-3; TRBD2 might be the D (6 bases). CDR3 size: 15 residues. Per the germline V gene, CDR1 is SGHTA and CDR2 is FQGNSA. Trimming shortened V by 0 bases and J by 4 bases, and 11 bases separated the two germline ends. The chain's CDR3 is CASSLAVGGPDTQYF. Here the CDR3 DNA reads TGTGCCAGCAGCTTAGCCGTCGGAGGGCCAGATACGCAGTATTTT. Supplemented by reference TRBV7-2 and TRBJ2-3, the full variable domain reads GAGVSQSPSNKVTEKGKDVELRCDPISGHTALYWYRQSLGQGLEFLIYFQGNSAPDKSGLPSDRFSAERTGGSVSTLTIQRTQQEDSAVYLCASSLAVGGPDTQYFGPGTRLTVL.

This chain connects TRBV6-5 to TRBJ1-1, with 7 bases identical to TRBD1. V dropped 0 bases and J dropped 4; count of bases not matched to a gene: 5. From germline, CDR1 is MNHEY and CDR2 SVGAGI. The CDR3 extends over 15 amino acids. CDR3 bases: TGTGCCAGCAGTTACTCGGCAGGGGGTAGCACTGAAGCTTTCTTT. This gives the protein CASSYSAGGSTEAFF.

This clone came up a few times. The rearrangement joins TRBV19 to TRBJ2-1; 9 bases fit TRBD2. Germline V gives CDR1 LNHDA, CDR2 SQIVND (reference sequence). The CDR3 totals 16 residues. With 3 bases clipped from V and 0 bases from J, the junction kept 3 bases outside the gene matches. In DNA, the CDR3 is TGTGCCAGTAGTATCAGCGGGAGGAGCTCCTACAATGAGCAGTTCTTC. Its protein product is CASSISGRSSYNEQFF.

The chain joins TRBV7-9 to TRBJ1-3; no firm D call. The germline V gene has CDR1 SEHNR and CDR2 FQNEAQ (reference sequence). The CDR3 extends over 17 amino acids. Trimming stripped 5 bases from V and 1 base from J, with 18 bases between. CDR3 sequence reads: CASSLSGGMASGNTIYF. In DNA, the CDR3 is TGTGCCAGCAGCCTAAGCGGAGGGATGGCATCTGGAAACACCATATATTTT. Complete variable domain (other parts from reference TRBV7-9 and TRBJ1-3): DTGVSQNPRHKITKRGQNVTFRCDPISEHNRLYWYRQTLGQGPEFLTYFQNEAQLEKSRLLSDRFSAERPKGSFSTLEIQRTEQGDSAMYLCASSLSGGMASGNTIYFGEGSWLTVV.

V usage is TRBV4-1 and J usage is TRBJ2-5, with 11 positions matching TRBD2. CDR3 length equals 17 residues. With 1 base clipped from V and 2 bases from J, the junction kept 6 bases outside the gene matches. Germline V gene data show CDR1 as MGHRA and CDR2 as YSYEKL. CDR3 loop: CASSQVLAGGLQETQYF. The CDR3, as DNA: TGCGCCAGCAGCCAAGTCCTAGCGGGGGGCCTACAAGAGACCCAGTACTTC.

V usage is TRBV7-2 and J usage is TRBJ1-2; TRBD1 matches 12 bases. Unmatched junction bases numbered 9, after V lost 4 bases and J lost 12 bases. This CDR3 is built from 14 residues. Germline V gene lookup returns CDR1 SGHTA and CDR2 FQGNSA. The CDR3 bases are TGTGCCAGCAGCTCCCGGGACAGGGGGCGCGTCCACACCTTC. Its protein product is CASSSRDRGRVHTF.

This chain connects TRBV30 to TRBJ1-4; D gene ambiguous. V lost 0 bases and J 4 bases, leaving 6 bases between the germline ends. The CDR3 sequence is 13 residues long. Germline V gene lookup returns CDR1 GTSNPN and CDR2 SVGIG (reference sequence). As DNA, the CDR3 is TGTGCCTGGAGTGTACAGCTTAATGAAAAACTGTTTTTT. It codes for CAWSVQLNEKLFF.

The chain recombines TRBV5-1 with TRBJ1-1, with D uncertain. The CDR3 extends over 14 amino acids. V shed 0 bases and J shed 1 base, with 7 bases lying between them. The germline V gene has CDR1 SGHRS and CDR2 YFSETQ. The CDR3 nucleotides read TGCGCCAGCAGCTTGGCCCGGGGGAACACTGAAGCTTTCTTT. This encodes CASSLARGNTEAFF.

The rearrangement joins TRBV19 to TRBJ1-2, with TRBD1 matching over 8 bases. From germline, CDR1 is LNHDA and CDR2 SQIVND (reference sequence). The CDR3 spans 15 residues. The junction had 5 bases not matched to a gene; V was cut back by 1 base and J by 4 bases. CDR3 nucleotides: TGTGCCAGTAGTATAGTGGGCGGGACAGGCTATGGCTACACCTTC. Protein sequence: CASSIVGGTGYGYTF.

The gene calls are TRBV30 and TRBJ2-1, with no clear D. This CDR3 comprises 12 residues. Trimming removed 3 bases from V and 4 bases from J, with 7 bases in between. Germline-derived CDR1 and CDR2 are GTSNPN and SVGIG (reference sequence). CDR3: CAWSPQYNEQFF. The CDR3 bases are TGTGCCTGGAGCCCCCAATACAATGAGCAGTTCTTC.

V and J are TRBV4-2 and TRBJ2-1; 9 bases agree with TRBD2. V dropped 3 bases and J dropped 8; count of bases not matched to a gene: 11. The germline CDR1 and CDR2 sequences are LGHNA and YNFKEQ. The CDR3 runs 16 residues. CDR3 DNA sequence: TGTGCCAGCAGCCAGCAGCTAGCGGGGAGAAGTCATGAGCAGTTCTTC. It is translated as CASSQQLAGRSHEQFF.

This chain joins TRBV11-2 and TRBJ1-4; a weak D match, TRBD1 (5 bases). The CDR3 is made up of 15 amino acids. Trimming pared 0 bases from V and 3 bases from J, leaving 8 bases between. Germline lookup yields CDR1 SGHAT and CDR2 FQNNGV. The CDR3 is CASSLDGGSNEKLFF. In DNA form, the CDR3 reads TGTGCCAGCAGCTTAGACGGGGGATCTAATGAAAAACTGTTTTTT.

J is TRBJ2-7 and V is TRBV6-2 or TRBV6-3; TRBD1 is a possible D gene (6 bases). CDR1 is MNHEY and CDR2 is SVGEGT in the germline V gene. This CDR3 region has 14 residues. The V and J ends lost 5 bases and 0 bases respectively, with 11 bases between them. CDR3 in amino acids: CASSKGQSSYEQYF. In DNA form, the CDR3 reads TGTGCCAGCAGTAAAGGACAGAGCTCCTACGAGCAGTACTTC.

This sequence joins TRBV3-1 (or the pseudogene TRBV3-2) and TRBJ1-4, with 9 bases fitting TRBD1. V lost 5 bases and J lost 4; bases outside the gene matches: 5. Germline CDR1 reads LGHDT; CDR2 reads YNNKEL (reference sequence). The CDR3 contains 15 residues. The CDR3 protein is CASSIRQGVNEKLFF. CDR3 coding DNA: TGTGCCAGCAGCATCCGACAGGGGGTTAATGAAAAACTGTTTTTT.

The chain uses TRBV5-6 and TRBJ2-3, with D tentatively TRBD2 (5 bases). Germline V gene lookup returns CDR1 SGHDT and CDR2 YYEEEE. The V and J ends lost 3 bases and 2 bases respectively, with 10 bases between them. This CDR3 has 14 residues. The CDR3 sequence: CASSYPGNTDTQYF. DNA for the CDR3: TGTGCCAGCAGCTACCCGGGAAACACAGATACGCAGTATTTT.

The genes are TRBV5-8 and TRBJ2-1; D may be TRBD2 (7 bases). The V end was cut by 3 bases, the J end by 0 bases, with 13 bases between. CDR1 and CDR2 from the germline V gene are SGHTS and YDEGEE. The CDR3 covers 16 residues. CDR3 DNA: TGTGCCAGCAGCTCCGGACAGCGGGGCTCCTACAATGAGCAGTTCTTC. Encoded protein: CASSSGQRGSYNEQFF.

The CDR3 sequence: CASSGIGTEAFF. For the CDR3, the DNA is TGCGCCAGCAGTGGTATCGGGACTGAAGCTTTCTTT. The chain carries TRBV10-2 and TRBJ1-1; D uncertain. Trimming shortened V by 4 bases and J by 5 bases, and 8 bases separated the two germline ends. Per germline, CDR1 WSHSY and CDR2 SAAADI. The CDR3 covers 12 residues.

This chain uses TRBV7-9 with TRBJ2-7, with D possibly matching TRBD2 (5 bases). Germline-derived CDR1 and CDR2 are SEHNR and FQNEAQ (reference sequence). The V gene lost 0 bases and the J gene lost 3 bases, with 12 bases spanning the gap. The CDR3 consists of 15 residues. The CDR3 here is CASSLALSVYYEQYF. Here the CDR3 DNA reads TGTGCCAGCAGCTTAGCCCTTAGCGTCTACTACGAGCAGTACTTC.

The chain employs TRBV4-2 and TRBJ2-1, with 11 nucleotides matching TRBD2. In germline, CDR1 is LGHNA, CDR2 YNFKEQ. The V gene end was trimmed by 3 bases and the J gene end by 8 bases; junction bases not matched to a gene: 9. The CDR3 sequence is 16 residues long. The CDR3 coding sequence is TGTGCCAGCAGCCATGCTGATAGCGGGAGGGCCTATGAGCAGTTCTTC. The encoded protein is CASSHADSGRAYEQFF.

This sequence joins TRBV5-6 and TRBJ1-2; D is perhaps TRBD1 (5 bases). Germline-derived CDR1 and CDR2 are SGHDT and YYEEEE. CDR3 length equals 13 residues. V was cut by 0 bases and J by 6 bases, with 9 bases left in between. The chain's CDR3 is CASSLAGINGYTF. The CDR3 DNA reads as TGTGCCAGCAGCTTGGCAGGGATAAATGGCTACACCTTC.

J is TRBJ2-3 and V is TRBV18, with D maybe TRBD2 (5 bases). This CDR3 contains 13 residues. The germline V and J ends were trimmed by 2 bases and 3 bases, with 6 bases remaining between them. From germline, CDR1 is KGHSH and CDR2 LQKENI. The CDR3 reads CASSPGSTDTQYF. For the CDR3, the DNA is TGTGCCAGCTCACCAGGGAGTACAGATACGCAGTATTTT.

The chain is built from TRBV5-8 and TRBJ2-5; 10 bases map to TRBD1. The CDR3 runs 15 residues. The germline V gene has CDR1 SGHTS and CDR2 YDEGEE. The trim removed 5 bases at V and 5 bases at J, leaving 9 bases unmatched. CDR3 sequence: CASRRIGTGDETQYF. The CDR3 nucleotides read TGTGCCAGCAGGAGGATTGGGACAGGGGATGAGACCCAGTACTTC.